The 26 T cell receptor beta chains given below trace back to one sample, sequenced in a study of T cell responses to AZD1222 COVID-19 vaccine. TCRdb keeps only in-frame clones here, not all; method: immunoSEQ multiplex PCR. The sample has more than 110,000 clones, and its top ten clones hold about 2%. The specimen was peripheral blood. The source is an adult in good health.

Here the CDR3 DNA reads TGTGCCAGCAGCCCCCAGGCTCGGGGGTTCGGCACCGGGGAGCTGTTTTTT. This sequence encodes CASSPQARGFGTGELFF. The chain recombines TRBV7-2 with TRBJ2-2; TRBD2 might be the D (6 bases). Germline values: CDR1 SGHTA, CDR2 FQGNSA. Trimming removed 5 bases at V and 4 bases at J, with 20 bases between. The CDR3 has 17 residues.

This chain connects TRBV10-3 to TRBJ1-3; D unresolved. Trimming left V 6 bases short and J 2 bases short, with 14 bases between. The CDR3 length is 15 residues. The germline gives CDR1 ENHRY, CDR2 SYGVKD. The CDR3 region has the DNA TGTGCCATCAGCGCACTAGGTCAGCCTGGAAACACCATATATTTT. Its translation: CAISALGQPGNTIYF.

V usage is TRBV4-1 and J usage is TRBJ1-3; maybe TRBD1 (6 bases). CDR3 length: 15 residues. Trimming left V 1 base short and J 8 bases short, with 15 bases between. Per the germline V gene, CDR1 is MGHRA and CDR2 is YSYEKL. CDR3 DNA: TGCGCCAGCAGCCAAGGGTCACAGGGTTTAGACACCATATATTTT. It translates to CASSQGSQGLDTIYF.

Remarks on this clone: The junction shows a germline mismatch at one end, possibly a read error. The gene calls are TRBV6-5 and TRBJ1-1; no clear D. CDR1 is MNHEY and CDR2 is SVGAGI in the germline V gene. There are 13 residues in the CDR3. The CDR3 spells CASMWSVKTEAFF. Written as DNA, the CDR3 is TGTGCCAGCATGTGGTCAGTGAAAACTGAAGCTTTCTTT.

The genes are TRBV6-5 and TRBJ1-5, with D perhaps TRBD1 (5 bases). The germline V and J ends were trimmed by 5 bases and 7 bases, with 18 bases remaining between them. This CDR3 spans 15 amino acids. The germline gives CDR1 MNHEY, CDR2 SVGAGI. Here the CDR3 reads CASSPWGGLDQPQHF. The CDR3 DNA reads TGTGCCAGCAGTCCGTGGGGGGGGTTGGACCAGCCCCAGCATTTT.

The V call is TRBV30, the J call TRBJ2-1; maybe TRBD2 (6 bases). Trimming pared 2 bases from V and 6 bases from J, leaving 17 bases between. The CDR3 sequence is 15 residues long. Germline CDR1 is GTSNPN and CDR2 is SVGIG (reference sequence). The CDR3 DNA follows: TGTGCCTGGAGTAAGTCCCTTTGGACTACCAATGAGCAGTTCTTC. Residues: CAWSKSLWTTNEQFF.

The V and J genes are TRBV18 and TRBJ2-1; weak D call: TRBD1 (6 bases). V lost 5 bases and J lost 7, with 9 bases in between. CDR1 is KGHSH and CDR2 is LQKENI in the germline V gene. The CDR3 totals 12 residues. The CDR3, as DNA: TGTGCCAGCTCATCGCAGGGGAATGAGCAGTTCTTC. As protein: CASSSQGNEQFF.

The chain employs TRBV3-1 (or the pseudogene TRBV3-2) and TRBJ1-2; D may be TRBD1 (5 bases). CDR3 length: 15 residues. V lost 0 bases and J 8 bases, leaving 16 bases between the germline ends. Germline values: CDR1 LGHDT, CDR2 YNNKEL (reference sequence). CDR3 sequence: CASSQDLKGVGGYTF. The CDR3 bases are TGTGCCAGCAGCCAAGATCTTAAAGGGGTTGGAGGCTACACCTTC.

The J gene is TRBJ1-2, the V gene TRBV30; TRBD1 is a possible D gene (5 bases). Germline CDR1 and CDR2: GTSNPN and SVGIG (reference sequence). CDR3 length equals 12 residues. Trimming stripped 0 bases from V and 6 bases from J, with 8 bases between. The CDR3 protein is CAWSVPGDGYTF. CDR3 nucleotides: TGTGCCTGGAGTGTACCGGGGGATGGCTACACCTTC.

This chain uses TRBV12-3 or TRBV12-4 with TRBJ1-1; D call uncertain. Trimming took 3 bases from V and 1 from J, leaving 6 bases between them. The CDR3 loop spans 13 amino acids. CDR3 sequence: CASSFTANTEAFF. CDR3 sequence (DNA): TGTGCCAGCAGTTTCACAGCGAACACTGAAGCTTTCTTT.

The chain employs TRBV5-1 and TRBJ2-7; D is unclear. V was clipped by 0 bases and J by 4 bases, with 8 bases between them. This CDR3 is built from 13 residues. CDR1 is SGHRS, CDR2 YFSETQ, per germline. The CDR3 spells CASSLDILYEQYF. The CDR3 DNA reads as TGCGCCAGCAGCTTGGATATCCTTTACGAGCAGTACTTC.

The chain couples TRBV6-2 or TRBV6-3 to TRBJ2-7, with TRBD1 matching over 7 bases. Germline V gene sequence: CDR1 MNHEY, CDR2 SVGEGT. The CDR3 has 16 amino acids. After removal of 2 bases from V and 2 bases from J, the junction contained 9 bases not matched to a gene. The CDR3: CASSYPMYRGTYEQYF. The DNA for the CDR3 is TGTGCCAGCAGTTACCCAATGTACAGGGGAACCTACGAGCAGTACTTC.

This chain joins TRBV6-6 and TRBJ1-1; the match to TRBD1 covers 8 bases. CDR1 MNHNY and CDR2 SVGAGI come from the germline V gene (reference sequence). The CDR3 consists of 14 residues. V dropped 5 bases and J dropped 1; count of bases not matched to a gene: 3. The DNA of the CDR3 is TGTGCCAGCAGTGACAGGGGCCCGAACACTGAAGCTTTCTTT. The encoded protein is CASSDRGPNTEAFF.

V and J are TRBV4-1 and TRBJ1-3; D is ambiguous. Trimming took 6 bases from V and 0 from J, leaving 18 bases between them. CDR3 length: 17 amino acids. Germline V lookup: CDR1 MGHRA, CDR2 YSYEKL. CDR3 region: CASSRTLGLHSGNTIYF. CDR3 DNA sequence: TGCGCCAGCAGTAGAACGCTGGGTTTACACTCTGGAAACACCATATATTTT.

The rearrangement uses TRBV5-6 and TRBJ1-5, with D perhaps TRBD1 (5 bases). Germline CDR1 reads SGHDT; CDR2 reads YYEEEE. V was clipped by 1 base and J by 3 bases, with 14 bases between them. The CDR3 sequence is 16 residues long. CDR3 in DNA: TGTGCCAGCAGCTTGTCGGGGGTTAGGATCAATCAGCCCCAGCATTTT. It specifies CASSLSGVRINQPQHF.

The rearrangement joins TRBV15 to TRBJ2-2; 12 bases fit TRBD1. After removal of 3 bases from V and 5 bases from J, the junction contained 4 bases not matched to a gene. Per germline, CDR1 LNHNV and CDR2 YYDKDF (reference sequence). The CDR3 sequence is 16 residues long. The CDR3, as DNA: TGTGCCACCAGCAGGGGGGACAGGGGGCTTACCGGGGAGCTGTTTTTT. Translating gives CATSRGDRGLTGELFF.

The chain uses TRBV9 and TRBJ2-2; no firm D call. CDR3 length: 15 residues. Trimming removed 1 base from V and 1 base from J, with 8 bases in between. Looked up from germline, CDR1 is SGDLS and CDR2 is YYNGEE. DNA for the CDR3: TGTGCCAGCAGCGTATCCTCACAGAACACCGGGGAGCTGTTTTTT. Translation: CASSVSSQNTGELFF.

V is TRBV10-3 and J is TRBJ1-4, with 7 bases identical to TRBD1. The CDR3 has 14 residues. Germline V gene lookup returns CDR1 ENHRY and CDR2 SYGVKD. The V segment lost 4 bases and the J segment 8 bases; nucleotides outside the gene matches: 7. CDR3 in amino acids: CAISATGEGEKLFF. The CDR3 nucleotides are TGTGCCATCAGTGCTACAGGGGAGGGGGAAAAACTGTTTTTT.

J is TRBJ2-3 and V is TRBV7-3, with D possibly TRBD2 on 7 matching bases. The CDR3 totals 19 residues. Germline CDR1 reads SGHTA; CDR2 reads FQGTGA. The V gene lost 2 bases and the J gene lost 3 bases, with 24 bases spanning the gap. The CDR3 DNA sequence: TGTGCCAGCAGCTTATTTGTAGGGGGGGACGGAGGCCAGACAGATACGCAGTATTTT. Translating gives CASSLFVGGDGGQTDTQYF. Drawing the rest from reference TRBV7-3 and TRBJ2-3, the complete variable domain is GAGVSQTPSNKVTEKGKYVELRCDPISGHTALYWYRQSLGQGPEFLIYFQGTGAADDSGLPNDRFFAVRPEGSVSTLKIQRTERGDSAVYLCASSLFVGGDGGQTDTQYFGPGTRLTVL.

The genes are TRBV6-6 and TRBJ2-5; D gene unclear. The CDR3 runs 14 residues. Germline V gene sequence: CDR1 MNHNY, CDR2 SVGAGI (reference sequence). V lost 0 bases to trimming and J lost 2 bases, with 7 bases between them. Written as DNA, the CDR3 is TGTGCCAGCAGTTACTCGGGCGAGCAAGAGACCCAGTACTTC. This codes for CASSYSGEQETQYF.

The chain employs TRBV5-4 and TRBJ2-1, with TRBD2 matching 15 bases. The CDR3 runs 15 residues. With V trimmed by 5 bases and J by 7 bases, 4 bases remained unmatched. Germline CDR1 and CDR2: SGHNT and YYREEE (reference sequence). CDR3 nucleotide sequence: TGTGCCAGCAGGGGCGGGACTAGCGGGGGGAATGAGCAGTTCTTC. It codes for CASRGGTSGGNEQFF.

The rearrangement uses TRBV19 and TRBJ2-6; D remains ambiguous. The CDR3 runs to 14 residues. Looked up from germline, CDR1 is LNHDA and CDR2 is SQIVND (reference sequence). Deletions cut 5 bases from V and 3 bases from J, with 8 bases between. The CDR3 DNA is TGTGCCAGTAGTCCGGTTAGTGGGGCCAACGTCCTGACTTTC. Its translation is CASSPVSGANVLTF.

The chain recombines TRBV12-3 or TRBV12-4 with TRBJ1-1, with TRBD1 as a possible D gene (6 bases). The V and J ends lost 1 base and 11 bases respectively, with 14 bases between them. The CDR3 consists of 13 residues. In DNA, the CDR3 is TGTGCCAGCAGTTTAGGGGGGGCCCAGGAGGCTTTCTTT. This encodes CASSLGGAQEAFF.

V is TRBV7-2 and J is TRBJ2-1; no definite D call. This CDR3 region has 13 residues. V lost 3 bases and J 8 bases, leaving 11 bases between the germline ends. Germline CDR1 reads SGHTA; CDR2 reads FQGNSA. CDR3 protein: CASSFARFDEQFF. In DNA form, the CDR3 reads TGTGCCAGCAGCTTCGCGAGGTTTGATGAGCAGTTCTTC.

The DNA for the CDR3 is TGTGCCAGCATCATATACCCTTATGGCTACACCTTC. Its protein product is CASIIYPYGYTF. The chain combines TRBV11-2 with TRBJ1-2, with unresolved D. Germline V gene lookup returns CDR1 SGHAT and CDR2 FQNNGV. The CDR3 consists of 12 residues. V lost 7 bases and J 5 bases, leaving 11 bases between the germline ends.

CDR3 amino acids: CAWARRPYNEQFF. As DNA, the CDR3 is TGTGCCTGGGCCCGACGCCCCTACAATGAGCAGTTCTTC. The rearrangement joins TRBV30 to TRBJ2-1; no definite D call. Germline CDR1 reads GTSNPN; CDR2 reads SVGIG (reference sequence). Trimming took 5 bases from V and 2 from J, leaving 10 bases between them. The CDR3 length is 13 residues.